This TCR beta chain was recovered during a study of blood T cell repertoires in COVID-19. Study-wide context: Material from acute and convalescent COVID-19 was sourced from the United States, Italy and Spain. Nucleic acid was either cDNA or gDNA, and it came from T cells, B-cell-depleted T cells, or PBMCs.

Per the original methods: Cell counts per sample came from amplifying reference gene primers. TCRdb's copy holds only in-frame clones and misses some; the assay was immunoSEQ multiplex PCR. The DNA gave D and trimming, while V, J and clone size come from that table. The table records 130,000 to 150,000 clones, more than 75% of them present only once. J was trimmed by 4 bases and V by 4 bases; bases with no gene match: 10. This CDR3 comprises 15 residues. Germline V gene data show CDR1 as SGHRS and CDR2 as YFSETQ. This clonotype was sampled from a woman aged 40 to 49 with acute or convalescent COVID-19. The sample taken for sequencing was peripheral blood. The chain uses TRBV5-1 and TRBJ1-2, with 7 bases identical to TRBD1. This chain's CDR3 is CASSKTGANVYGYTF. In DNA form, the CDR3 reads TGCGCCAGCAGCAAAACAGGGGCGAACGTCTATGGCTACACCTTC.